This T cell receptor (beta chain) was sequenced during a study of T cell responses to AZD1222 COVID-19 vaccine. Repertoires were generated with immunoSEQ multiplex PCR, while TCRdb's copy carries only in-frame clones and drops some. This table has roughly 120,000 clones, roughly 90% appearing once. The CDR3 runs 15 residues. CDR1 is MNHEY, CDR2 SMNVEV, per germline (reference sequence). V shed 7 bases and J shed 5 bases, with 17 bases lying between them. The receptor was isolated from an adult who received the AZD1222 COVID-19 vaccine. V usage is TRBV27 and J usage is TRBJ1-4; no firm D call. This specimen was peripheral blood, taken 28 days after the second AZD1222 dose. As DNA, the CDR3 is TGTGCCAGCAAGGATTTTGACACTACCAATGAAAAACTGTTTTTT. It codes for CASKDFDTTNEKLFF. The variable domain in full, with the rest retrieved from reference TRBV27 and TRBJ1-4, is EAQVTQNPRYLITVTGKKLTVTCSQNMNHEYMSWYRQDPGLGLRQIYYSMNVEVTDKGDVPEGYKVSRKEKRNFPLILESPSPNQTSLYFCASKDFDTTNEKLFFGSGTQLSVL.